This TCR beta chain was sequenced in a study of beta chain features in type 1 diabetes. Roughly 100 mL of blood, on average, came from one heparinised draw per donor. Per the germline V gene, CDR1 is MDHEN and CDR2 is SYDVKM. This CDR3 has 15 residues. Trimming shortened V by 3 bases and J by 0 bases, and 9 bases separated the two germline ends. The authors reverse transcribed all of the isolated RNA, so sequencing captured expressed TCRB transcripts. The repertoire was sequenced with immunoSEQ multiplex PCR; TCRdb's copy has only in-frame clones and lacks some. The repertoire holds roughly 350,000 clones, with approximately 10% as singletons. This clone appeared a few times.

The TCR originated in a woman aged 25 to 45 in good health. The material sequenced was naive CD4+ T cells from blood. The chain uses TRBV28 and TRBJ1-5; a possible D gene is TRBD1 (6 bases). CDR3 nucleotides: TGTGCCAGCAGTTTCCAGGGGTTTAGCAATCAGCCCCAGCATTTT. Amino acids: CASSFQGFSNQPQHF. Filled out from reference TRBV28 and TRBJ1-5, the complete variable domain reads DVKVTQSSRYLVKRTGEKVFLECVQDMDHENMFWYRQDPGLGLRLIYFSYDVKMKEKGDIPEGYSVSREKKERFSLILESASTNQTSMYLCASSFQGFSNQPQHFGDGTRLSIL.